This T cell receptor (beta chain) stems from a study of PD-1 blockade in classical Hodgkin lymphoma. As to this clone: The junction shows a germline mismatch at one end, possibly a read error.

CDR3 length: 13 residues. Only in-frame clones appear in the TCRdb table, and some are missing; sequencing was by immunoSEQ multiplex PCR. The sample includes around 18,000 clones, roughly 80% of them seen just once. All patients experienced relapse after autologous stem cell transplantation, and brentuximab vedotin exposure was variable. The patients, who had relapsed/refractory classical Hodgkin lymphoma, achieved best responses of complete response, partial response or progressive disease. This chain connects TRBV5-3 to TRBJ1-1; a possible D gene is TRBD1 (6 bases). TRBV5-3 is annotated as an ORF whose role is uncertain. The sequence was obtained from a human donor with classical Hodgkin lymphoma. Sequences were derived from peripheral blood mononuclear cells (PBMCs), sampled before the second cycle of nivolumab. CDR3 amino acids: CASSLMGQPEAFF. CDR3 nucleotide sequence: TGTGCCAGCAGCTTGATGGGACAACCCGAAGCTTTCTTT.